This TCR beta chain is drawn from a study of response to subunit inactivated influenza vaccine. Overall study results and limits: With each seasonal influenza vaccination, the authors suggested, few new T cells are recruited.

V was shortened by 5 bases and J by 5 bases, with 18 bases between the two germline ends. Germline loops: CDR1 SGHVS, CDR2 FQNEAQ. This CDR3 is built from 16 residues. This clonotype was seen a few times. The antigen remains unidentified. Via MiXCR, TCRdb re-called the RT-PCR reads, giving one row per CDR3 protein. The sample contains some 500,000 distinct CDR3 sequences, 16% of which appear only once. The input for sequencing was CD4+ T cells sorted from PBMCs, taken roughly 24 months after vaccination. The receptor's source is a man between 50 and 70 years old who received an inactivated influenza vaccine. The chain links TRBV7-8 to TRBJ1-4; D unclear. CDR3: CASSLLIGQINEKLFF. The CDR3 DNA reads TGTGCCAGCAGCCTACTTATAGGGCAGATCAATGAAAAACTGTTTTTT.